Listed below are T cell receptor beta chains from one sample, sequenced in a study of T-cell reconstitution after alpha-beta-depleted transplantation in children. TCRdb ran MiXCR on the PCR reads and lists one entry per CDR3 protein. The sample contains around 380,000 distinct CDR3 sequences, roughly a tenth of which appear only once. The source was PBMCs from the stem cell graft donor, collected from the stem cell graft. The source of these receptors is a human donor who donated a stem cell graft to a child with acute myeloid leukemia. The CDR3 runs from the conserved cysteine through the conserved F or W. D genes are given only for firm matches. A row's size may be missing; if present it is once, few, many or a size class.

>-|-|TRBJ1-3|TRBV15
CASSREGRYSGNTIYF
TGTGCCTCCAGCAGAGAGGGACGCTACTCTGGAAACACCATATATTTT
>-|few|TRBJ2-1|TRBV5-1
CASSQIPTRGNEQFF
TGCGCCAGCAGCCAAATTCCCACTAGGGGGAATGAGCAGTTCTTC
>-|-|TRBJ1-1|TRBV7-8
CASTQRGGTEAFF
TGTGCCAGCACCCAGAGAGGGGGAACTGAAGCTTTCTTT
>-|few|TRBJ2-2|TRBV6-1
CASSPVWGSTGELFF
TGTGCCAGCAGTCCCGTTTGGGGATCCACCGGGGAGCTGTTTTTT
>-|-|TRBJ1-5|TRBV27
CASSQIDSLNQPQHF
TGTGCCAGCAGTCAAATTGACAGTCTCAATCAGCCCCAGCATTTT
>TRBD2|-|TRBJ2-1|TRBV10-3
CAIGPLGLAGYEQFF
TGTGCCATCGGTCCCCTCGGACTAGCGGGATATGAGCAGTTCTTC
>-|-|TRBJ2-7|TRBV20-1
CSAAGGTPLNEQYF
TGCAGTGCCGCCGGCGGGACGCCCTTGAACGAGCAGTACTTC
>TRBD1|many|TRBJ1-4|TRBV5-1
CASSSQGAGEKLFF
TGCGCCAGCAGCTCACAGGGGGCGGGAGAAAAACTGTTTTTT
>-|-|TRBJ2-2|TRBV9
CASSVDGGSAGELFF
TGTGCCAGCAGCGTAGACGGGGGATCGGCCGGGGAGCTGTTTTTT
>TRBD1|many|TRBJ1-5|TRBV12-3/TRBV12-4
CASSPGQGASNQPQHF
TGTGCCAGCAGTCCCGGACAGGGGGCTAGCAATCAGCCCCAGCATTTT
>TRBD1|few|TRBJ2-2|TRBV5-1
CASSFQGQGGTGELFF
TGCGCCAGCAGCTTCCAGGGACAGGGGGGCACCGGGGAGCTGTTTTTT
>-|few|TRBJ1-4|TRBV5-6
CASSLDSDNEKLFF
TGTGCCAGCAGCTTGGACAGCGATAATGAAAAACTGTTTTTT
>-|many|TRBJ2-5|TRBV5-1
CASSPERQARDETQYF
TGCGCCAGCAGCCCTGAACGACAGGCCCGGGATGAGACCCAGTACTTC
>TRBD2|-|TRBJ2-1|TRBV10-1
CASSESSLAAYNEQFF
TGCGCCAGCAGTGAGTCGAGCCTAGCGGCTTACAATGAGCAGTTCTTC
>-|many|TRBJ2-1|TRBV7-2
CASSAQGLSPNEQFF
TGTGCCAGCAGCGCACAGGGACTAAGTCCCAATGAGCAGTTCTTC
>-|-|TRBJ1-5|TRBV4-2
CASSQDVSNSNQPQHF
TGTGCCAGCAGCCAAGACGTCAGCAATAGCAATCAGCCCCAGCATTTT
>-|few|TRBJ2-1|TRBV5-1
CASSLDGDRGEQFF
TGCGCCAGCAGCTTGGACGGCGACCGGGGTGAGCAGTTCTTC
>-|many|TRBJ1-1|TRBV12-3/TRBV12-4
CASSLWGGQNTEAFF
TGTGCCAGCAGTTTATGGGGGGGACAGAACACTGAAGCTTTCTTT
>-|-|TRBJ2-5|TRBV4-1
CASSYRAGAYQETQYF
TGCGCCAGCAGCTATAGGGCGGGGGCGTACCAAGAGACCCAGTACTTC
>TRBD1|few|TRBJ2-1|TRBV20-1
CSARYTRGPSNEQFF
TGCAGTGCTAGGTATACGAGGGGGCCATCCAATGAGCAGTTCTTC
>-|-|TRBJ2-5|TRBV7-2
CASSLVRNQETQYF
TGTGCCAGCAGCTTAGTCCGGAACCAAGAGACCCAGTACTTC
>TRBD1|many|TRBJ2-4|TRBV5-1
CASSPGQGIAKNIQYF
TGCGCCAGCAGCCCTGGACAGGGGATAGCCAAAAACATTCAGTACTTC
>-|-|TRBJ1-2|TRBV29-1
CSVERFDGYGYTF
TGCAGCGTTGAACGGTTTGACGGCTATGGCTACACCTTC
>-|-|TRBJ1-1|TRBV5-6
CASSFFRGENTEAFF
TGTGCCAGCAGCTTTTTTAGGGGGGAGAACACTGAAGCTTTCTTT